The next 5 T cell receptor beta chains were all read from a single sample in a study of cytomegalovirus exposure and HLA in healthy donors (dated by TCRdb to 2016 to 2017). Library construction relied on the immunoSEQ multiplex PCR assay. For the multiplex PCR, a mixture combining 60 forward primers for TCR Vbeta segments and 13 reverse primers for TCR Jbeta segments was used. The immuneACCESS repertoire file appears here via TCRdb, limited to in-frame rearrangements. These files lack a portion of the clones; in checked studies, under half of the deficit traces to unresolved V genes, and the cause of the others is not known. This sample holds around 150,000 clones; roughly 89% were observed only once. Around 5.5% of the sample is held by the ten biggest clonotypes. The sequenced sample consisted of PBMCs. These TCRs come from a woman aged 25 to 39 in good health and CMV-seronegative.

The gene calls are TRBV9 and TRBJ2-3; unclear D gene. The CDR3 has 13 residues. V was trimmed by 7 bases and J by 0 bases, leaving 9 bases between them. The germline gives CDR1 SGDLS, CDR2 YYNGEE. CDR3 in DNA: TGTGCCAGCTCCTTTGTAAGCACAGATACGCAGTATTTT. Protein product: CASSFVSTDTQYF. Full variable domain (rest looked up from reference TRBV9 and TRBJ2-3): DSGVTQTPKHLITATGQRVTLRCSPRSGDLSVYWYQQSLDQGLQFLIQYYNGEERAKGNILERFSAQQFPDLHSELNLSSLELGDSALYFCASSFVSTDTQYFGPGTRLTVL.

This clone appeared many times. This chain connects TRBV28 to TRBJ2-3; 9 bases map to TRBD1. Trimming cost V 6 bases and J 2 bases; bases outside gene matches: 6. There are 15 residues in the CDR3. Germline CDR1 reads MDHEN; CDR2 reads SYDVKM. The CDR3 spells CASSLTGGPTDTQYF. The CDR3 nucleotides read TGTGCCAGCAGCCTCACAGGGGGCCCCACAGATACGCAGTATTTT. The whole variable domain, remainder taken from reference TRBV28 and TRBJ2-3, is DVKVTQSSRYLVKRTGEKVFLECVQDMDHENMFWYRQDPGLGLRLIYFSYDVKMKEKGDIPEGYSVSREKKERFSLILESASTNQTSMYLCASSLTGGPTDTQYFGPGTRLTVL.

This chain uses TRBV19 with TRBJ2-2, with 8 bases identical to TRBD2. Germline assignment: CDR1 LNHDA and CDR2 SQIVND (reference sequence). Trimming removed 8 bases from V and 2 bases from J; junction bases left unmatched: 7. The CDR3 covers 15 residues. CDR3 loop: CASFSGAENTGELFF. For the CDR3, the DNA is TGTGCCAGTTTTAGCGGGGCGGAAAACACCGGGGAGCTGTTTTTT.

The J gene is TRBJ2-5, the V gene TRBV5-1; 9 positions match TRBD1. The CDR3 spans 15 residues. The V gene's germline CDR1 is SGHRS and CDR2 YFSETQ. J gave up 5 bases and V 4 bases, and 9 bases lay outside the gene matches. CDR3 nucleotide sequence: TGCGCCAGCAGCATCCAGGGACAGGGTACGGAGACCCAGTACTTC. Amino acid sequence: CASSIQGQGTETQYF. Drawing the rest from reference TRBV5-1 and TRBJ2-5, the complete variable domain is KAGVTQTPRYLIKTRGQQVTLSCSPISGHRSVSWYQQTPGQGLQFLFEYFSETQRNKGNFPGRFSGRQFSNSRSEMNVSTLELGDSALYLCASSIQGQGTETQYFGPGTRLLVL.

This chain joins TRBV15 and TRBJ1-6; no reliable D call. The CDR3 extends over 18 amino acids. V lost 0 bases and J lost 8, with 20 bases in between. Germline V lookup: CDR1 LNHNV, CDR2 YYDKDF (reference sequence). The CDR3 DNA reads TGTGCCACCAGCAGAGACCCTACCCTAGTCTTCGGCCATTCACCCCTCCACTTT. Protein: CATSRDPTLVFGHSPLHF.